This paragraph reports one T cell receptor beta chain. This clonotype was observed at least ten times. It has no much larger one-base neighbor in the sample; base qualities were not kept. From the cysteine through the phenylalanine, the CDR3 covers 14 amino acids. Left in the record is the CDR3 DNA by itself, 42 bases read in frame from the first base. Trimming takes 5 bases from V and 6 bases from J, and the germline ends sit 14 bases apart. CDR1 SGHTA and CDR2 FQGNSA were looked up in the germline V gene. The sequencer was an Illumina NovaSeq 6000. TCR cDNA was synthesized by 5'RACE template switching, through which a universal primer site and unique molecular identifiers were introduced. cDNA synthesis was primed from both the TCR alpha and TCR beta constant segments. Library amplification used two PCR steps, and the second PCR step added sample barcodes and sequencing adapters. Libraries were sequenced on Illumina HiSeq 2500 (2x100 bp) or NovaSeq (2x150 bp). Concerning the study's data processing: MIGEC handled demultiplexing of reads and collapsing into UMI consensus sequences, while MiXCR performed V(D)J alignment. Vaccine-responding clonotypes were defined with edgeR using replicate PBMC samples, requiring FDR below 0.01 and a log2 fold change above 5 up to day 15. Bulk clonotypes were assigned CD4 or CD8 identity according to which sequenced CD4 or CD8 repertoire held them at higher abundance. To estimate how each clone was distributed across memory phenotypes, clonotype frequencies in memory subsets were weighted by the numbers of FACS-sorted cells. TCRdb reprocessing: public reads trimmed at Q25 with fastp, clones called with MiXCR, in-frame beta chains kept. Each CDR3 protein appears once, grouped with its most common genes and DNA. TCRdb, rather than the study authors, made the V and J calls. Within this sample are 27,000 or so distinct CDR3 sequences, with around 4.3% of them counted one time only. Around 35% of the sample rests with the top ten.

The sample originates from a study of T cells after yellow fever vaccination (dated by TCRdb to between 2018 and 2021). About the full investigation: Memory subsets (EM, EMRA, CM and Tscm) were sorted on a BD FACS Aria III using CD3, CD45RA, CCR7 and CD95 staining. The SMART-Seq v4 Ultra Low Input RNA kit was used to prepare libraries from fractions with low cell numbers. To track T-cell clones before and after primary and booster YFV17D yellow fever vaccination, bulk TCR alpha and beta repertoires were sequenced longitudinally. Two healthy male donors, one aged 18 to 29 and one aged 30 to 40 years, made up the cohort. Blood samples were taken at several timepoints before and after primary and secondary immunization, and bulk PBMC replicates and cell subsets were isolated. Sorting of memory subsets took place on days 0, 15 and 45 and at 18 months after primary vaccination, as well as on days 0, 15 and 45 after the 30-year booster.

What the authors observed across the whole study: Compared with the primary T-cell response, the secondary T-cell response was weaker but faster, peaking on day 5 rather than day 15. Because abundant contaminating clonotypes from the bulk population could be contained in FACS-sorted repertoires, computational filtering was required. After the booster, most clones that had expanded after primary vaccination were detected again (around 97% of CD4 and around 88% of CD8), suggesting broad maintenance of memory. In the sorted memory subsets on day 0, nearly all vaccine-responding clonotypes were below the level of detection. The study included only a couple of donors, which limits how far the findings can be generalized. A small fraction of clonotypes appeared in both the CD4 and CD8 compartments, likely as a result of convergent recombination.

The sample's treatment or condition label is to be understood as: live attenuated yellow fever vaccine strain. PBMCs were isolated from peripheral blood using a standard Ficoll-Paque protocol. RNA from sorted memory subsets was extracted with the RNeasy Micro Kit. The receptor was derived from a man younger than 35 who received the YFV17D yellow fever vaccine. The sequencing used PBMCs, either bulk or a sorted T-cell subset (CD4+, CD8+, memory, or dextramer-sorted; not recorded which), collected on the day of the yellow fever booster vaccination. This sequence uses TRBV7-2 and TRBJ1-3, with TRBD1 perhaps the D gene, on 5 matching bases. The CDR3: CASSRGVGENTIYF. The DNA sequence is given as TGTGCCAGCAGCCGAGGGGTAGGGGAAAACACCATATATTTT.